These 2 T cell receptor beta chains originate from one sample sequenced in a study of CD8+ T cells in alopecia areata. Once RNA had been extracted, it was reverse transcribed into cDNA to act as the sequencing template. Some clones are missing from TCRdb's copy, which holds only in-frame ones; the method was immunoSEQ multiplex PCR. Here the sample spans roughly 150,000 clones, 75% to 90% being singletons. Sequences were derived from CD8+ T cells sorted from blood, sampled at week 0. The receptors stem from a human donor with alopecia areata.

J is TRBJ2-1 and V is TRBV29-1, with 7 bases fitting TRBD2. This CDR3 is 15 amino acids long. Per the germline V gene, CDR1 is SQVTM and CDR2 is ANQGSEA. After removal of 2 bases from V and 8 bases from J, the junction contained 12 bases not matched to a gene. CDR3 DNA: TGCAGCGTTGAAAGGCCGGGACTAAGCACGTATGAGCAGTTCTTC. Translating it yields CSVERPGLSTYEQFF.

J is TRBJ2-1 and V is TRBV5-1; 10 positions agree with TRBD2. V gave up 4 bases and J gave up 3 bases; unmatched junction bases: 4. CDR3 size: 15 residues. Germline-derived CDR1 and CDR2 are SGHRS and YFSETQ. The CDR3 spells CASSASGRVYNEQFF. DNA for the CDR3: TGCGCCAGCAGCGCAAGCGGGAGGGTCTACAATGAGCAGTTCTTC.